The T cell receptor beta chain described here comes from a study of blood T cell repertoires in COVID-19. Whole-study context: The United States, Italy and Spain supplied acute and convalescent COVID-19 samples. T cells, B-cell-depleted T cells, or PBMCs supplied cDNA or gDNA.

Method: immunoSEQ multiplex PCR; TCRdb's copy keeps in-frame clones and lacks some. The sample consists of more than 110,000 clones, around nine tenths of them appearing once. Germline values: CDR1 MNHEY, CDR2 SVGEGT. The V gene end was trimmed by 6 bases and the J gene end by 2 bases; junction bases not matched to a gene: 8. This CDR3 has 16 amino acids. The source of this sequence is a man between 60 and 70 years old with active or convalescent COVID-19. The V and J genes are TRBV6-2 or TRBV6-3 and TRBJ2-2, with 8 bases lining up with TRBD1. Sequencing used peripheral blood. CDR3 in amino acids: CASSVFGQGNTGELFF. CDR3 DNA sequence: TGTGCCAGCAGCGTTTTTGGACAGGGCAACACCGGGGAGCTGTTTTTT.